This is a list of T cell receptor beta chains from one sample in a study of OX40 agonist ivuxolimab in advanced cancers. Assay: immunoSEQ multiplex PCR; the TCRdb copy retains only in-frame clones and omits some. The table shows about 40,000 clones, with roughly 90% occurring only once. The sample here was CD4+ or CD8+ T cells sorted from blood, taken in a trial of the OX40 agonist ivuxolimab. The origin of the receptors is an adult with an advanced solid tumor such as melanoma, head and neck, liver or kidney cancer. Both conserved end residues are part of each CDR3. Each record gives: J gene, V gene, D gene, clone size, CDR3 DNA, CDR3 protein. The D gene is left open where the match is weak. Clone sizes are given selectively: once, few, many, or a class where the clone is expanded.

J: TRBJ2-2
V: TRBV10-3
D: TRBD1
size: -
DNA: TGTGCCATCAGTGAACACAGGGGGCAGAAATCCCACACCGGGGAGCTGTTTTTT
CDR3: CAISEHRGQKSHTGELFF

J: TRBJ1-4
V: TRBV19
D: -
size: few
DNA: TGTGCCAGTTCGAATGGGGGTGCAACTAATGAAAAACTGTTTTTT
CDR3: CASSNGGATNEKLFF

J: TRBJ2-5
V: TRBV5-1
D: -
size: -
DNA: TGCGCCAGCAGCTTGGAGGGGGACCAAGAGACCCAGTACTTC
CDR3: CASSLEGDQETQYF

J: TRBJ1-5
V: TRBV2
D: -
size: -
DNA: TGTGCCAGCAGTGACAGGACCGGCGATCAGCCCCAGCATTTT
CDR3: CASSDRTGDQPQHF

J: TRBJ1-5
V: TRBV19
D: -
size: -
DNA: TGTGCCAGTAGTAAGGGCGCCAGGGGCGCAAAGGACAATCAGCCCCAGCATTTT
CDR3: CASSKGARGAKDNQPQHF

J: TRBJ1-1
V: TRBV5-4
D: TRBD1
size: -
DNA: TGTGCCAGCAGCATGGACAGGGGTAACACTGAAGCTTTCTTT
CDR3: CASSMDRGNTEAFF

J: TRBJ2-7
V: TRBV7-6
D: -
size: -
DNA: TGTGCCAGCAGCTCCAGGTCCTCCTACGAGCAGTACTTC
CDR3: CASSSRSSYEQYF

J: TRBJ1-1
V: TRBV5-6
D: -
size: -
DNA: TGTGCCAGCAGCTTGGAATACAGCTTTGGGTCGAACACTGAAGCTTTCTTT
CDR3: CASSLEYSFGSNTEAFF

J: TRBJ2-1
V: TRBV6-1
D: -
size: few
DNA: TGTGCCAGCAGAGAGCTTTCGAGCAATGAGCAGTTCTTC
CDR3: CASRELSSNEQFF

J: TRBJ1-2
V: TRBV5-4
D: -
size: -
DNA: TGTGCCAGCAGCTTGGCCACGGACAGAGGCTACACCTTC
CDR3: CASSLATDRGYTF

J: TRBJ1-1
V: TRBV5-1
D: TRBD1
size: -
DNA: TGCGCCAGCAGCTTTGGAGGGACAGAGAACACTGAAGCTTTCTTT
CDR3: CASSFGGTENTEAFF

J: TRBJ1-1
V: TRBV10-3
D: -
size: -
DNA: TGTGCCATCAGTGAATCGTTGGCTGAAGCTTTCTTT
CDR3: CAISESLAEAFF

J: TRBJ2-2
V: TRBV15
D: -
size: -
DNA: TGTGCCACCAGCCGACCCCCCGGGACTGTGAACACCGGGGAGCTGTTTTTT
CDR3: CATSRPPGTVNTGELFF

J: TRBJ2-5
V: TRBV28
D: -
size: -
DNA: TGTGCCAGCAGTTTTTTGCTCTTCGGGGTGACCTCGATAACTCTACAGGAAGAGACCCAGTACTTC
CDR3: CASSFLLFGVTSITLQEETQYF

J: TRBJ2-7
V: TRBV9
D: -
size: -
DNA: TGTGCCAGCAGCGTATCTACCGGGATCTCCTACGAGCAGTACTTC
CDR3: CASSVSTGISYEQYF

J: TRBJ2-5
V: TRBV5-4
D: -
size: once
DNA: TGTGCCAGCAGCTCCCCTCCGACAGGGACTGGCCAAGAGACCCAGTACTTC
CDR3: CASSSPPTGTGQETQYF

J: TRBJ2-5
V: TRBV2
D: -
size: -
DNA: TGTGCCAGCAGTGATTGGGTAGCGGAAGAGACCCAGTACTTC
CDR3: CASSDWVAEETQYF

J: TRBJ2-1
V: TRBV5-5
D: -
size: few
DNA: TGTGCCAGCAGCTTGGGCAGAGTCAATGAGCAGTTCTTC
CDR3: CASSLGRVNEQFF

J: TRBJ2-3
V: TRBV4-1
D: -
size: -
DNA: TGCGCCAGCAGCCAAACAAGACTCCCCTCGGCAGATACGCAGTATTTT
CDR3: CASSQTRLPSADTQYF

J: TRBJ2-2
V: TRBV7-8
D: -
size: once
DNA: TGTGCCAGCAGCTTCCCGTCGGTCGGTACCGGGGAGCTGTTTTTT
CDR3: CASSFPSVGTGELFF

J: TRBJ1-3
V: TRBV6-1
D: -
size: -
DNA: TGTGCCAGCAGAGAATGGACTCTGGACTCTGGAAACACCATATATTTT
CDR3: CASREWTLDSGNTIYF

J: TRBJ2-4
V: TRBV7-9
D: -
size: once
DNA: TGTGCCAGCAGCTTAACCGGAGACATTCAGTACTTC
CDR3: CASSLTGDIQYF